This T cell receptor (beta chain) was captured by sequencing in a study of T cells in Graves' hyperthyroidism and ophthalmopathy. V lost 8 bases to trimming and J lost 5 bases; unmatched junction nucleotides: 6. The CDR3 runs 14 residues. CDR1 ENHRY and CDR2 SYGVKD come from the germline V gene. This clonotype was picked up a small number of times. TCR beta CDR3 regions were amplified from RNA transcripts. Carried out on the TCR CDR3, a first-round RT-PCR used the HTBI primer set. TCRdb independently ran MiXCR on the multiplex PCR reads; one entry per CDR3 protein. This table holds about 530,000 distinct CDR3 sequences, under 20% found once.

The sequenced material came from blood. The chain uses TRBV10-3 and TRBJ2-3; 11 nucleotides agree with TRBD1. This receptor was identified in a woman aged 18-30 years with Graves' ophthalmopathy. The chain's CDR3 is CAIGTGGEGDTQYF. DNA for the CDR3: TGTGCCATCGGGACAGGGGGGGAAGGAGATACGCAGTATTTT.